The present TCR beta chain was sequenced within a study of CD8 T cells in ankylosing spondylitis. The V gene's germline CDR1 is MNHEY and CDR2 SMNVEV (reference sequence). J gave up 12 bases and V 8 bases, and 8 bases lay outside the gene matches. This CDR3 spans 13 amino acids. General study points: Disease-linked clones were reportedly significantly enriched in matched ankylosing spondylitis synovial fluid. Among TCR beta sequences, a motif of several highly homologous variants appeared characteristic of ankylosing spondylitis blood.

Ten or more counts support this clonotype. Its antigen remains unidentified. Construction of TCR beta libraries was performed using quantitative 5'-RACE with molecular barcodes. One entry per CDR3 protein results from TCRdb running MiXCR on the 5' RACE reads. Altogether about 540,000 distinct CDR3 sequences are present, approximately 11% being singletons, with the ten largest covering under 7.5%. The sequenced sample was blood, either unsorted or a sorted T cell fraction (not recorded which). The clonotype was recovered from a male donor with ankylosing spondylitis. The V call is TRBV27, the J call TRBJ2-1; 12 bases are shared with TRBD2. Written as DNA, the CDR3 is TGTGCCAGCGGACTAGCGGGACCCGAGGGGCAGTTCTTC. Translation: CASGLAGPEGQFF.